The 21 T cell receptor beta chains given below trace back to one sample, sequenced in a study of Ad26.COV2.S vaccination and SARS-CoV-2 variants. Libraries were prepared by immunoSEQ multiplex PCR; TCRdb keeps only in-frame clonotypes and omits some of them. In the table there are roughly 390,000 clones, less than 90% of which are singletons. Treatment noted: some 19 received Ad26.COV2.S at low or high dose, single or two shots; about 5 received placebo; per-sample allocation not given. Day 63 after the first injection of vaccine or placebo was the sampling time. Here the sequenced sample was peripheral blood, taken in a trial of Ad26.COV2.S vaccine versus placebo. All receptors come from a person aged 18-65 years who received the Ad26.COV2.S COVID-19 vaccine or a placebo.

V usage is TRBV7-2 and J usage is TRBJ2-1; perhaps D is TRBD1 or TRBD2 (5 bases each). The CDR3 is 17 amino acids. The V gene lost 4 bases and the J gene lost 1 base, with 17 bases spanning the gap. Per germline, CDR1 SGHTA and CDR2 FQGNSA. This chain's CDR3 is CASSSSLGRLSYNEQFF. The CDR3 nucleotides are TGTGCCAGCAGCTCCTCCCTGGGACGGTTGTCCTACAATGAGCAGTTCTTC.

The rearrangement links TRBV4-3 to TRBJ1-2; 9 bases match TRBD1. Germline CDR1 and CDR2: LGHNA and YSLEER. V lost 4 bases to trimming and J lost 6 bases; unmatched junction nucleotides: 9. The CDR3 runs to 15 residues. The CDR3 DNA sequence: TGCGCCAGCAGCCTCGGGGACAGGGCAATTGATGGCTACACCTTC. Translating it yields CASSLGDRAIDGYTF.

V usage is TRBV6-5 and J usage is TRBJ1-4; D gene unclear. The CDR3 has 15 amino acids. The germline V gene encodes CDR1 MNHEY and CDR2 SVGAGI. With 5 bases removed from V and 0 bases from J, the gap between germline ends came to 10 bases. The CDR3 coding sequence is TGTGCCAGCAGTATCTTAAAGTCAACTAATGAAAAACTGTTTTTT. It encodes CASSILKSTNEKLFF.

The V call is TRBV11-2, the J call TRBJ2-6; weak D call: TRBD1 (7 bases). Trimming took 3 bases from V and 4 from J, leaving 10 bases between them. From germline, CDR1 is SGHAT and CDR2 FQNNGV. The CDR3 has 15 residues. The CDR3 loop is CASSFQGGGANVLTF. CDR3 DNA sequence: TGTGCCAGCAGCTTCCAGGGGGGCGGGGCCAACGTCCTGACTTTC.

The gene calls are TRBV6-2 or TRBV6-3 and TRBJ2-1; D gene ambiguous. This CDR3 spans 14 amino acids. In germline, CDR1 is MNHEY, CDR2 SVGEGT. The V end lost 2 bases, the J end lost 0 bases, and 5 bases lay between the germline ends. Written as DNA, the CDR3 is TGTGCCAGCAGTTACGCAGACTCCTACAATGAGCAGTTCTTC. Protein sequence: CASSYADSYNEQFF.

CDR3 region: CASSPWTDDYNSPLHF. The CDR3 DNA follows: TGCGCCAGCTCTCCATGGACCGACGATTATAATTCACCCCTCCACTTT. The rearrangement links TRBV4-3 to TRBJ1-6; D gene ambiguous. The germline V gene has CDR1 LGHNA and CDR2 YSLEER. Trimming pared 8 bases from V and 4 bases from J, leaving 18 bases between. This CDR3 contains 16 residues.

The chain employs TRBV7-8 and TRBJ1-5; 11 bases are a match to TRBD1. Germline values: CDR1 SGHVS, CDR2 FQNEAQ. This CDR3 is built from 16 residues. The J segment lost 5 bases and the V segment lost 0 bases, leaving 3 bases of the junction unmatched. The DNA of the CDR3 is TGTGCCAGCAGCTTAGCTAGGACAGGGGGCGATCAGCCCCAGCATTTT. This sequence encodes CASSLARTGGDQPQHF.

The genes are TRBV7-9 and TRBJ1-5; D is undetermined. This CDR3 is 15 amino acids long. Germline V gene lookup returns CDR1 SEHNR and CDR2 FQNEAQ (reference sequence). V was clipped by 5 bases and J by 2 bases, with 13 bases between them. CDR3 residues: CASSPEAGRNQPQHF. As DNA, the CDR3 is TGTGCCAGCAGCCCAGAGGCAGGCCGCAATCAGCCCCAGCATTTT.

The chain has TRBV4-3 and TRBJ2-5; D uncertain. V was pared by 0 bases and J by 4 bases, with 6 bases between. There are 13 residues in the CDR3. Per the germline V gene, CDR1 is LGHNA and CDR2 is YSLEER. Here the CDR3 reads CASSQDQGETQYF. The CDR3 nucleotides read TGCGCCAGCAGCCAAGACCAAGGAGAGACCCAGTACTTC.

The rearrangement joins TRBV6-5 to TRBJ2-7; D gene uncertain. The CDR3 spans 15 residues. Trimming pared 6 bases from V and 3 bases from J, leaving 18 bases between. Germline V gene data show CDR1 as MNHEY and CDR2 as SVGAGI. CDR3 nucleotides: TGTGCCAGCAGACCCCGGGCCTTTTGGGTCTACGAGCAGTACTTC. This translates into CASRPRAFWVYEQYF.

The chain is built from TRBV4-2 and TRBJ2-1, with a tentative D call TRBD2 (6 bases). V lost 0 bases, J lost 7 bases, and 10 bases lay in between. Germline CDR1 reads LGHNA; CDR2 reads YNFKEQ. The CDR3 extends over 14 amino acids. CDR3 loop: CASSQDAGRNEQFF. Here the CDR3 DNA reads TGTGCCAGCAGCCAAGATGCAGGGAGGAATGAGCAGTTCTTC.

The chain joins TRBV6-5 to TRBJ2-3; 8 bases fit TRBD2. There are 16 residues in the CDR3. The germline gives CDR1 MNHEY, CDR2 SVGAGI. V shed 1 base, J shed 0 bases, and the junction held 3 bases outside the gene matches. The CDR3 DNA reads as TGTGCCAGCAGTTACTTTAGCGGGACTAGCACAGATACGCAGTATTTT. Its protein is CASSYFSGTSTDTQYF.

The J gene is TRBJ2-5, the V gene TRBV20-1, with 8 bases matching TRBD1. The CDR3 runs 11 residues. CDR1 DFQATT and CDR2 SNEGSKA come from the germline V gene (reference sequence). After removal of 7 bases from V and 4 bases from J, the junction contained 2 bases not matched to a gene. The DNA of the CDR3 is TGCAGTGTGGACAGGGTAGAGACCCAGTACTTC. Protein sequence: CSVDRVETQYF.

The chain joins TRBV19 to TRBJ1-1; D remains ambiguous. The CDR3 runs 9 residues. With 6 bases removed from V and 11 bases from J, the gap between germline ends came to 7 bases. Looked up from germline, CDR1 is LNHDA and CDR2 is SQIVND (reference sequence). The CDR3 here is CASSPGAFF. The CDR3 nucleotides are TGTGCCAGTAGCCCTGGGGCTTTCTTT.

The gene calls are TRBV2 and TRBJ2-2, with D tentatively TRBD1 or TRBD2 (6 bases each). Germline V gene data show CDR1 as SNHLY and CDR2 as FYNNEI. CDR3 length equals 16 residues. The V gene lost 4 bases and the J gene lost 6 bases, with 18 bases spanning the gap. CDR3 protein: CASSGSGALFAGELFF. The CDR3 DNA is TGTGCCAGCAGTGGGTCGGGGGCTCTTTTTGCCGGGGAGCTGTTTTTT.

The genes are TRBV15 and TRBJ2-2; TRBD1 matches at 7 bases. Unmatched junction bases numbered 5, after V lost 3 bases and J lost 1 base. CDR1 is LNHNV and CDR2 is YYDKDF in the germline V gene (reference sequence). The CDR3 totals 16 residues. CDR3 nucleotides: TGTGCCACCAGCAGGGGACAGCCTCAGAACACCGGGGAGCTGTTTTTT. This translates into CATSRGQPQNTGELFF.

This chain connects TRBV3-1 (or the pseudogene TRBV3-2) to TRBJ1-5; D ambiguous. The germline V gene has CDR1 LGHDT and CDR2 YNNKEL (reference sequence). Trimming cost V 0 bases and J 7 bases, with 7 bases left between them. This CDR3 region has 13 residues. The CDR3 loop is CASSQDPQQPQHF. CDR3 sequence (DNA): TGTGCCAGCAGCCAAGATCCACAACAGCCCCAGCATTTT.

The chain carries TRBV18 and TRBJ1-2, with D maybe TRBD1 (5 bases). This CDR3 has 13 residues. Trimming stripped 6 bases from V and 3 bases from J, with 11 bases between. Per germline, CDR1 KGHSH and CDR2 LQKENI. The CDR3 nucleotides are TGTGCCAGCTCGGGAGGGGTCTACTATGGCTACACCTTC. Translation gives CASSGGVYYGYTF.

The chain employs TRBV3-1 (or the pseudogene TRBV3-2) and TRBJ1-2, with D unresolved. V lost 0 bases and J lost 6, with 8 bases in between. Germline loops: CDR1 LGHDT, CDR2 YNNKEL (reference sequence). CDR3 length: 13 amino acids. The CDR3 DNA reads TGTGCCAGCAGCCAAGATACCCGGGATGGCTACACCTTC. Its translation is CASSQDTRDGYTF.

The J gene is TRBJ2-1, the V gene TRBV9, with D perhaps given as TRBD1 or TRBD2 (6 bases each). This CDR3 is built from 17 residues. V was shortened by 4 bases and J by 8 bases, with 25 bases between the two germline ends. CDR1 is SGDLS and CDR2 is YYNGEE in the germline V gene. In nucleotides, the CDR3 is TGTGCCAGCAGCCTTACCATTTCGACGGGGGCGGCAGATGAGCAGTTCTTC. Encoded protein: CASSLTISTGAADEQFF.

This clone appeared a few times. The chain is built from TRBV3-1 (or the pseudogene TRBV3-2) and TRBJ1-3; unclear D gene. The CDR3 extends over 13 amino acids. Germline V gene lookup returns CDR1 LGHDT and CDR2 YNNKEL (reference sequence). Trimming removed 3 bases at V and 2 bases at J, with 5 bases between. CDR3 nucleotides: TGTGCCAGCAGCCAGGGCCCTGGAAACACCATATATTTT. This translates into CASSQGPGNTIYF.